These T cell receptor beta chains were read from a single sample in a study of T cells in Graves' hyperthyroidism and ophthalmopathy. From the multiplex PCR reads, TCRdb called clonotypes with MiXCR, one entry per CDR3 protein. The sample has around 340,000 distinct CDR3 sequences, around 20% seen once; the top ten hold over 40%. The sequencing sample was made of blood. Receptors were obtained from a woman in her forties or fifties with Graves' hyperthyroidism. CDR3s include the opening cysteine and the closing phenylalanine or tryptophan. Each record gives: J gene, V gene, clone size, CDR3 protein. Rows give clone size only sometimes, using once, few, many, or a class for an expanded clone.

J gene: TRBJ2-5
V gene: TRBV20-1
clone size: NA
CDR3 protein: CSARDPGSGVRPQETQYF

J gene: TRBJ1-2
V gene: TRBV5-1
clone size: few
CDR3 protein: CASSFAGPDYGYTF

J gene: TRBJ1-6
V gene: TRBV20-1
clone size: few
CDR3 protein: CSASTRAVNSPLHF

J gene: TRBJ1-1
V gene: TRBV30
clone size: NA
CDR3 protein: CAFSARSGDTEAFF

J gene: TRBJ2-7
V gene: TRBV10-2
clone size: NA
CDR3 protein: CASSTIPYEQYF

J gene: TRBJ2-1
V gene: TRBV20-1
clone size: many
CDR3 protein: CSANQIDRSNEQFF

J gene: TRBJ1-3
V gene: TRBV30
clone size: NA
CDR3 protein: CAWSVPYTPGNTIYF

J gene: TRBJ2-1
V gene: TRBV5-1
clone size: NA
CDR3 protein: CASSPPTGLVYNEQFF

J gene: TRBJ2-2
V gene: TRBV14
clone size: NA
CDR3 protein: CASSRGLAGGPRELFF

J gene: TRBJ2-5
V gene: TRBV2
clone size: many
CDR3 protein: CASSEVRVEETQYF

J gene: TRBJ1-1
V gene: TRBV19
clone size: NA
CDR3 protein: CASSATPRNKETEAFF

J gene: TRBJ2-3
V gene: TRBV28
clone size: few
CDR3 protein: CASSAAGTGTDTQYF

J gene: TRBJ1-3
V gene: TRBV6-5
clone size: NA
CDR3 protein: CASSYATVSGNTIYF

J gene: TRBJ2-5
V gene: TRBV7-9
clone size: once
CDR3 protein: CASRKLAVQETQYF

J gene: TRBJ2-5
V gene: TRBV2
clone size: NA
CDR3 protein: CASTGGRPSGTQYF

J gene: TRBJ2-1
V gene: TRBV11-2
clone size: NA
CDR3 protein: CASSYRDRINEQFF

J gene: TRBJ2-1
V gene: TRBV11-2
clone size: many
CDR3 protein: CASSSTGPNNEQFF

J gene: TRBJ2-1
V gene: TRBV11-1
clone size: few
CDR3 protein: CASRKTLGTGVNEQFF

J gene: TRBJ1-1
V gene: TRBV7-9
clone size: many
CDR3 protein: CASSSTGGAWGMNTEAFF

J gene: TRBJ2-7
V gene: TRBV30
clone size: many
CDR3 protein: CAWQGDYEQYF

J gene: TRBJ2-2
V gene: TRBV4-1
clone size: few
CDR3 protein: CASSQGRVANTGELFF

J gene: TRBJ1-2
V gene: TRBV28
clone size: many
CDR3 protein: CASSSLYGYTF

J gene: TRBJ2-1
V gene: TRBV11-3
clone size: many
CDR3 protein: CASSSKRGTYNEQFF

J gene: TRBJ2-2
V gene: TRBV27
clone size: many
CDR3 protein: CASRGLAGGELFF

J gene: TRBJ1-5
V gene: TRBV20-1
clone size: many
CDR3 protein: CSAREETGANNQPQHF

J gene: TRBJ1-2
V gene: TRBV30
clone size: NA
CDR3 protein: CAWSEAGYGYTF

J gene: TRBJ2-7
V gene: TRBV20-1
clone size: many
CDR3 protein: CSARAWGGQSYEQYF

J gene: TRBJ2-5
V gene: TRBV2
clone size: NA
CDR3 protein: CASSVGGGYQETQYF

J gene: TRBJ1-1
V gene: TRBV5-1
clone size: many
CDR3 protein: CASSLGVGQGKDTEAFF

J gene: TRBJ2-7
V gene: TRBV12-3/TRBV12-4
clone size: NA
CDR3 protein: CASRPGTGNYEQYF

J gene: TRBJ2-6
V gene: TRBV4-1
clone size: few
CDR3 protein: CASSQFLGGSGANVLTF

J gene: TRBJ2-7
V gene: TRBV2
clone size: NA
CDR3 protein: CASSPGIERGPAGGQQYF

J gene: TRBJ1-4
V gene: TRBV5-8
clone size: many
CDR3 protein: CASSLGAATNEKLFF

J gene: TRBJ1-5
V gene: TRBV2
clone size: many
CDR3 protein: CASSYYRTRNQPQHF

J gene: TRBJ1-2
V gene: TRBV19
clone size: NA
CDR3 protein: CASSTNGANYGYTF

J gene: TRBJ1-2
V gene: TRBV28
clone size: few
CDR3 protein: CASSQTGGYYGYTF

J gene: TRBJ1-5
V gene: TRBV2
clone size: NA
CDR3 protein: CASRDDRGGNQPQHF

J gene: TRBJ1-2
V gene: TRBV27
clone size: many
CDR3 protein: CASSSRDGLRGYTF

J gene: TRBJ2-2
V gene: TRBV12-3/TRBV12-4
clone size: NA
CDR3 protein: CASSLSFTRVNTGELFF

J gene: TRBJ2-3
V gene: TRBV30
clone size: many
CDR3 protein: CAWRRGPDTQYF

J gene: TRBJ1-2
V gene: TRBV28
clone size: many
CDR3 protein: CASSFGGKGYTF

J gene: TRBJ1-3
V gene: TRBV5-1
clone size: many
CDR3 protein: CASSRDRATISGNTIYF

J gene: TRBJ2-5
V gene: TRBV20-1
clone size: many
CDR3 protein: CSAPRDPSRGLPETQYF

J gene: TRBJ2-3
V gene: TRBV20-1
clone size: many
CDR3 protein: CSAYISGSTDTQYF

J gene: TRBJ1-2
V gene: TRBV28
clone size: many
CDR3 protein: CASSLYGQRNYGYTF

J gene: TRBJ2-7
V gene: TRBV7-6
clone size: few
CDR3 protein: CASSSGTSGAGGEQYF

J gene: TRBJ1-1
V gene: TRBV19
clone size: NA
CDR3 protein: CASRFSYPRNTEAFF

J gene: TRBJ2-7
V gene: TRBV28
clone size: NA
CDR3 protein: CASNIRGGTYEQYF

J gene: TRBJ2-5
V gene: TRBV11-2
clone size: many
CDR3 protein: CASSSMTSGAQTQYF